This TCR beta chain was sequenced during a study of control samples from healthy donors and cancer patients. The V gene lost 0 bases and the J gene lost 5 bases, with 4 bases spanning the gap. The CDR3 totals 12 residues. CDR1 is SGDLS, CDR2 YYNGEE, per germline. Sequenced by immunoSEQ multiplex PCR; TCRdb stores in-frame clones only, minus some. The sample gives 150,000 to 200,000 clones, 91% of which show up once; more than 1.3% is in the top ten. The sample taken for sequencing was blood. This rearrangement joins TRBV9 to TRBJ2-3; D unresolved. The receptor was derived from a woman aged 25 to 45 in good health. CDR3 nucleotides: TGTGCCAGCAGCGTAGCCCAAGATACGCAGTATTTT. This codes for CASSVAQDTQYF.